The entry that follows covers one T cell receptor beta chain sequence. Antigen: not known. The data are from a study of response to subunit inactivated influenza vaccine. Findings of the study overall: There was a suggestion from the authors that each seasonal influenza vaccination recruits few new T cells.

Each CDR3 protein is one row after TCRdb ran MiXCR on the RT-PCR reads. The sample has about 650,000 distinct CDR3 sequences; around 13% are singletons. The CDR3 has 16 residues. Trimming took 6 bases from V and 4 from J, leaving 19 bases between them. Germline-derived CDR1 and CDR2 are MGHDK and SYGVNS. This receptor was obtained from a man aged 50-59 years who received an inactivated influenza vaccine. The chain uses TRBV25-1 and TRBJ2-1; D is undetermined. This sample comprised PBMCs from blood, obtained roughly 2 weeks before vaccination. The CDR3 is CASSSVRAERYNEQFF. In DNA form, the CDR3 reads TGTGCCAGCAGCTCAGTTCGGGCAGAGAGATACAATGAGCAGTTCTTC.